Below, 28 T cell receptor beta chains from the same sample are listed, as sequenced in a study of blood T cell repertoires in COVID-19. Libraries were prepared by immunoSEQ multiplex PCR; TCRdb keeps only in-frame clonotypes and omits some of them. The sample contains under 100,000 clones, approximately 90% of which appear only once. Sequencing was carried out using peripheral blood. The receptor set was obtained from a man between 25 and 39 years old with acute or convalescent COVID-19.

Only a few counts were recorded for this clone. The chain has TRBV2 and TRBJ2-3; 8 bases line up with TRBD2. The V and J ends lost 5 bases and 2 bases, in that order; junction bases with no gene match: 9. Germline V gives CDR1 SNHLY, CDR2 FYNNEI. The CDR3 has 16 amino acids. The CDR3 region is CASSPSGSRTTDTQYF. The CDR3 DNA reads TGTGCCAGCAGTCCGAGCGGGAGTAGAACCACAGATACGCAGTATTTT. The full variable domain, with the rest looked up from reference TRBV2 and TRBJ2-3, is EPEVTQTPSHQVTQMGQEVILRCVPISNHLYFYWYRQILGQKVEFLVSFYNNEISEKSEIFDDQFSVERPDGSNFTLKIRSTKLEDSAMYFCASSPSGSRTTDTQYFGPGTRLTVL.

The CDR3: CASSFARKYTDTQYF. The CDR3 DNA reads TGTGCCAGCAGCTTTGCCAGAAAGTACACAGATACGCAGTATTTT. This chain connects TRBV7-9 to TRBJ2-3; D remains unclear. Germline lookup yields CDR1 SEHNR and CDR2 FQNEAQ (reference sequence). V was trimmed by 3 bases and J by 2 bases, leaving 12 bases between them. This CDR3 comprises 15 residues. The complete variable domain, with remaining parts taken from reference TRBV7-9 and TRBJ2-3, reads DTGVSQNPRHKITKRGQNVTFRCDPISEHNRLYWYRQTLGQGPEFLTYFQNEAQLEKSRLLSDRFSAERPKGSFSTLEIQRTEQGDSAMYLCASSFARKYTDTQYFGPGTRLTVL.

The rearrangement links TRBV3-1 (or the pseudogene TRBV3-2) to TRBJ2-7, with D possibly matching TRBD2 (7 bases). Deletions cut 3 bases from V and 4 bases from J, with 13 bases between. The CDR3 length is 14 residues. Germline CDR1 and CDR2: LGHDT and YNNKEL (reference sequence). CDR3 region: CASSQGGGTYEQYF. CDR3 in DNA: TGTGCCAGCAGCCAGGGGGGAGGGACATACGAGCAGTACTTC.

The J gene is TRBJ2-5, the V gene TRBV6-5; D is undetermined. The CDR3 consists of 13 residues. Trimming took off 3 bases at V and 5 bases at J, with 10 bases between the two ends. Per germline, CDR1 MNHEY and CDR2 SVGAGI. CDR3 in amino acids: CASSYSLRETQYF. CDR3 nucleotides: TGTGCCAGCAGTTATTCACTCCGGGAGACCCAGTACTTC.

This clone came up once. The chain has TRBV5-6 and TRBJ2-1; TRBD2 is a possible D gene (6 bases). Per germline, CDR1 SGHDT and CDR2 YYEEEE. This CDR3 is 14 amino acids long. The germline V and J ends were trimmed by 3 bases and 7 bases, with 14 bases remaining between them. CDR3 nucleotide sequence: TGTGCCAGCAGCTCGGGGACTTTGGGGAATGAGCAGTTCTTC. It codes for CASSSGTLGNEQFF.

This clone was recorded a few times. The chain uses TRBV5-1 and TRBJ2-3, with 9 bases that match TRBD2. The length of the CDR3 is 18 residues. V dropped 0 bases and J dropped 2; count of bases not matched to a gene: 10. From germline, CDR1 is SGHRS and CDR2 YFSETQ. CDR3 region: CASSLVGLAGPPTDTQYF. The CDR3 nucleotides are TGCGCCAGCAGCTTGGTAGGCCTAGCGGGACCCCCCACAGATACGCAGTATTTT.

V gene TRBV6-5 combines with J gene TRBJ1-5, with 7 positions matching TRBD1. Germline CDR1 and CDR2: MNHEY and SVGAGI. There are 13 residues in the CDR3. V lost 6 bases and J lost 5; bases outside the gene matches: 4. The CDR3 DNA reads TGTGCCAGCAGCCTGACAGGGTATCAGCCCCAGCATTTT. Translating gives CASSLTGYQPQHF.

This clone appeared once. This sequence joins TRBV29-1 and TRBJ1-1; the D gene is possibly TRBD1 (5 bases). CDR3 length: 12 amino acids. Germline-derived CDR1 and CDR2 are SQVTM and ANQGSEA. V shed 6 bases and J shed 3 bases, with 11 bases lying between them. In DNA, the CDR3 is TGCAGCGTGGGGGGAAGGGACACTGAAGCTTTCTTT. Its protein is CSVGGRDTEAFF. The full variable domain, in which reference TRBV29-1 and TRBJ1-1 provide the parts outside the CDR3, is SAVISQKPSRDICQRGTSLTIQCQVDSQVTMMFWYRQQPGQSLTLIATANQGSEATYESGFVIDKFPISRPNLTFSTLTVSNMSPEDSSIYLCSVGGRDTEAFFGQGTRLTVV.

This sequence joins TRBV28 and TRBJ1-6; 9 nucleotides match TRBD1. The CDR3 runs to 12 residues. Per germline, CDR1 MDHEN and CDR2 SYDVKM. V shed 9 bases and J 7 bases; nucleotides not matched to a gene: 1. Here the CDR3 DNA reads TGTGCCAGTGGGACAGGGAATTCACCCCTCCACTTT. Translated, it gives CASGTGNSPLHF.

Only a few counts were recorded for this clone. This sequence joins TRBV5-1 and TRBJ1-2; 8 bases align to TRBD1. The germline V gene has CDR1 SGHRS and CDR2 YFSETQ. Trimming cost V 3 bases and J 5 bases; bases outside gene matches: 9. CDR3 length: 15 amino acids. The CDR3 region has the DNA TGCGCCAGCAGCTACACCTGGACAGGGCGGTATGGCTACACCTTC. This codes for CASSYTWTGRYGYTF.

The CDR3 region is CASRPGTDNSPLHF. The CDR3 bases are TGTGCCAGCAGACCCGGGACAGATAATTCACCCCTCCACTTT. This sequence joins TRBV7-2 and TRBJ1-6; 7 bases align to TRBD1. The germline V gene has CDR1 SGHTA and CDR2 FQGNSA. Unmatched junction bases numbered 4, after V lost 6 bases and J lost 5 bases. The CDR3 is made up of 14 amino acids.

The CDR3 nucleotides are TGCGCCAGCAGTTATCAGGGTTCGGGTGAAAAACTGTTTTTT. It translates to CASSYQGSGEKLFF. V usage is TRBV10-2 and J usage is TRBJ1-4; tentatively, D is TRBD1 (5 bases). The CDR3 is 14 residues long. Trimming took 5 bases from V and 7 from J, leaving 14 bases between them. Looked up from germline, CDR1 is WSHSY and CDR2 is SAAADI.

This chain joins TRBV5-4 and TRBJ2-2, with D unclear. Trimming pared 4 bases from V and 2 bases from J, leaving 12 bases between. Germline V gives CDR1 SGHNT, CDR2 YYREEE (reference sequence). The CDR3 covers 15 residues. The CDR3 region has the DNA TGTGCCAGCAGCCCTTCCGACATTAACACCGGGGAGCTGTTTTTT. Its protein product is CASSPSDINTGELFF.

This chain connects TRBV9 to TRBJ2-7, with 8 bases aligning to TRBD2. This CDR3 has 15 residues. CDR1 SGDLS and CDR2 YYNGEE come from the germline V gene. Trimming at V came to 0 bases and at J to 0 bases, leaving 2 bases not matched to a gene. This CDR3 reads CASSVDGTSSYEQYF. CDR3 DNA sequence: TGTGCCAGCAGCGTAGATGGGACTAGCTCCTACGAGCAGTACTTC.

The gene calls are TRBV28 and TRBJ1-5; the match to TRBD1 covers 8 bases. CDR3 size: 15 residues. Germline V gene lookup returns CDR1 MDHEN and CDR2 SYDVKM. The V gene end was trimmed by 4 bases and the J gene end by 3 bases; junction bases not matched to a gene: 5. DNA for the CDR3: TGTGCCAGCAGTTGGGCGGACAGGGTCAATCAGCCCCAGCATTTT. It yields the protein CASSWADRVNQPQHF.

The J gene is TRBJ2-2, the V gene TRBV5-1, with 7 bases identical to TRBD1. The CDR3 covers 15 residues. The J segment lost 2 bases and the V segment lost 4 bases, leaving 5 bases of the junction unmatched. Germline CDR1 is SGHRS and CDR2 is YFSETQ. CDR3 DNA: TGCGCCAGCAGCACGGGACAGATTAACACCGGGGAGCTGTTTTTT. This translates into CASSTGQINTGELFF.

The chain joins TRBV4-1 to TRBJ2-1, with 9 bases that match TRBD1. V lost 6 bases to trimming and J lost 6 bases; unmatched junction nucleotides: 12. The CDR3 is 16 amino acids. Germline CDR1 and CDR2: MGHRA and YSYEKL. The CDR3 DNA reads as TGCGCCAGCAGTCAACCGGGACAGGGAGGCGTCAATGAGCAGTTCTTC. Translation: CASSQPGQGGVNEQFF.

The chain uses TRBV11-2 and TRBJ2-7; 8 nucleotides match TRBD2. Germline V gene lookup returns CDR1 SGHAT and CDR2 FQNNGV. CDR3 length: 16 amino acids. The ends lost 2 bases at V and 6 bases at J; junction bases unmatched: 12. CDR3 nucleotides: TGTGCCAGCAGCTTAATCGGAGGACTAGCTCAAAGCGAGCAGTACTTC. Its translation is CASSLIGGLAQSEQYF. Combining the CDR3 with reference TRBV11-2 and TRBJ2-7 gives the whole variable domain EAGVAQSPRYKIIEKRQSVAFWCNPISGHATLYWYQQILGQGPKLLIQFQNNGVVDDSQLPKDRFSAERLKGVDSTLKIQPAKLEDSAVYLCASSLIGGLAQSEQYFGPGTRLTVT.

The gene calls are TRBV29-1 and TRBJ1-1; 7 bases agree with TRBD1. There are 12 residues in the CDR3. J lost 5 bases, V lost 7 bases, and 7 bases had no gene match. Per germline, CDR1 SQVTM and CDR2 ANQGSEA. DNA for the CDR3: TGCAGCGATTGCCAGGGGGAAACTGAAGCTTTCTTT. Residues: CSDCQGETEAFF.

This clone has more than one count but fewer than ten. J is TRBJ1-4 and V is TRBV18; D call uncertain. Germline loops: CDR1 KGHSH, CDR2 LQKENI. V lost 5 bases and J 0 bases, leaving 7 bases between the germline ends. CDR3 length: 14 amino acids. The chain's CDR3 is CASSAGSTNEKLFF. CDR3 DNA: TGTGCCAGCTCAGCAGGATCAACTAATGAAAAACTGTTTTTT.

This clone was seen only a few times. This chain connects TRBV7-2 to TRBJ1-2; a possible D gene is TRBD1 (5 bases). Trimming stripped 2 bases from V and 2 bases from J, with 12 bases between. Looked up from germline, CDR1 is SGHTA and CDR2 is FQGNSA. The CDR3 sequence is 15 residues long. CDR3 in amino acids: CASSLQGQLNYGYTF. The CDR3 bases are TGTGCCAGCAGCTTACAGGGCCAACTAAACTATGGCTACACCTTC.

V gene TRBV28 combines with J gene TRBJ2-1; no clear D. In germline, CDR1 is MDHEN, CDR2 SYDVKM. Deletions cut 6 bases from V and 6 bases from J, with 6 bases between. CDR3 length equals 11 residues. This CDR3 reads CASSLLNEQFF. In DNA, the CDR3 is TGTGCCAGCAGCCTCCTCAATGAGCAGTTCTTC.

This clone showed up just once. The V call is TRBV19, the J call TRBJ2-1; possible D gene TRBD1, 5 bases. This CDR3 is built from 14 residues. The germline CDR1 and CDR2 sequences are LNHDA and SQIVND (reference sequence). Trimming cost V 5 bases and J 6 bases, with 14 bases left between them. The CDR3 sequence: CASSFGVRGNEQFF. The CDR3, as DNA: TGTGCCAGTAGTTTCGGCGTTAGGGGCAATGAGCAGTTCTTC.

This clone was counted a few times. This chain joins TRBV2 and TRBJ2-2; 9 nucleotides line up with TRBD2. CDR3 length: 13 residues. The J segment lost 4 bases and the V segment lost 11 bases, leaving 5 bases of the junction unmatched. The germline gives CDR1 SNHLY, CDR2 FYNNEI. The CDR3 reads CASGGLATGELFF. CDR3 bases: TGTGCCTCAGGGGGACTAGCCACCGGGGAGCTGTTTTTT.

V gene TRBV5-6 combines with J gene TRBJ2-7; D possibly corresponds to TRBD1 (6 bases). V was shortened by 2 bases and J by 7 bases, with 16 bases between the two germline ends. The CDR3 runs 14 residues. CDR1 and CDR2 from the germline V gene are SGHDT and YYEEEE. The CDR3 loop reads CASSFTGFSGEQYF. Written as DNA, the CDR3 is TGTGCCAGCAGCTTTACAGGGTTCTCGGGGGAGCAGTACTTC.

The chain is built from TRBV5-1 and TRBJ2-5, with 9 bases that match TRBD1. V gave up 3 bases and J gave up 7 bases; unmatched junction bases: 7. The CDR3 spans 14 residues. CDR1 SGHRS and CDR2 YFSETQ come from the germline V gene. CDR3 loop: CASSSGTGIGTQYF. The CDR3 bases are TGCGCCAGCAGCTCCGGGACAGGGATCGGGACCCAGTACTTC.

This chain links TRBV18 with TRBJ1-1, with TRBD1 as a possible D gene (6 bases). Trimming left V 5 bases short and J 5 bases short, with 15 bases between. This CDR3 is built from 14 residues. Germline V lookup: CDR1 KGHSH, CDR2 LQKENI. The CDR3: CASSSGTLRTEAFF. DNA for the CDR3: TGTGCCAGCTCATCTGGGACATTGAGAACTGAAGCTTTCTTT.

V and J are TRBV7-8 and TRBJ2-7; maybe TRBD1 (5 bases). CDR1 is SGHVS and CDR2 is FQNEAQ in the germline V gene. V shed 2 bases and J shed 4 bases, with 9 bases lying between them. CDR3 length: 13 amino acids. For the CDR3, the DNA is TGTGCCAGCAGCTTACTCAGGGCGTACGAGCAGTACTTC. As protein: CASSLLRAYEQYF. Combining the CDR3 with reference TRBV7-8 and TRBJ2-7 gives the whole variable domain GAGVSQSPRYKVAKRGQDVALRCDPISGHVSLFWYQQALGQGPEFLTYFQNEAQLDKSGLPSDRFFAERPEGSVSTLKIQRTQQEDSAVYLCASSLLRAYEQYFGPGTRLTVT.